This TCR beta chain was obtained from a study of blood T cell repertoires in COVID-19. The CDR3 is 14 amino acids. CDR1 is SEHNR and CDR2 is FQNEAQ in the germline V gene (reference sequence). With 3 bases clipped from V and 6 bases from J, the junction kept 4 bases outside the gene matches. Per the original data handling: Nucleated cell number was recorded as an estimate derived from reference gene primer amplification. Only in-frame clones appear in the TCRdb table, and some are missing; sequencing was by immunoSEQ multiplex PCR. V and J calls plus clone size are reproduced from that table; the DNA served to infer D and trimming. The sample carries 110,000 or so clones, roughly 80% recorded once.

The sequencing input was peripheral blood. V is TRBV7-9 and J is TRBJ1-4; 7 nucleotides match TRBD1. The clonotype comes from a human donor in a cohort sampled during active or convalescent COVID-19. Here the CDR3 reads CASSFDREDEKLFF. The CDR3 DNA reads as TGTGCCAGCAGCTTTGACAGGGAGGATGAAAAACTGTTTTTT.